This T cell receptor (beta chain) was identified in a study of blood T cell repertoires in COVID-19. Study-level background: Sources were T cells, B-cell-depleted T cells, or PBMCs; the material itself was cDNA or gDNA.

TCRdb's copy holds only in-frame clones and misses some; the assay was immunoSEQ multiplex PCR. Seen here are 190,000 or so clones, around 87% observed once, and the top ten hold approximately 0.88%. The CDR3 totals 13 residues. Germline V CDR1 and CDR2: MDHEN, SYDVKM. V lost 8 bases, J lost 4 bases, and 12 bases lay in between. The V call is TRBV28, the J call TRBJ1-5; D is unresolved. This clonotype originated in a young woman who had recovered from COVID-19. What was sequenced was peripheral blood. The CDR3 DNA is TGTGCCAGCCGGCCCAGCGGAAATCAGCCCCAGCATTTT. Translation gives CASRPSGNQPQHF.